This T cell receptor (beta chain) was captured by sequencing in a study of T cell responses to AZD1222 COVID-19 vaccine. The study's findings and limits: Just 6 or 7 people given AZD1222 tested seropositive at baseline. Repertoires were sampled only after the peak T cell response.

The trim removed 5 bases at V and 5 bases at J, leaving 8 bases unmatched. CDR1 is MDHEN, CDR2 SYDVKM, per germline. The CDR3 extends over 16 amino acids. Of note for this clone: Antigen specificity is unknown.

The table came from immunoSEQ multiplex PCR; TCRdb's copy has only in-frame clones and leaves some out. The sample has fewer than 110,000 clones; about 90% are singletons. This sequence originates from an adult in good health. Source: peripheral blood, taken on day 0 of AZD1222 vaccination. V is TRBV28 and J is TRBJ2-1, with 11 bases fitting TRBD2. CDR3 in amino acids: CASSISGTSGNNEQFF. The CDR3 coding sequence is TGTGCCAGCAGTATATCCGGGACTAGCGGAAACAATGAGCAGTTCTTC.